These 22 T cell receptor beta chains share one sample of origin, sequenced in a study of shared clonotypes between healthy human individuals. Here immunoSEQ multiplex PCR was the method, and the copy in TCRdb shows in-frame clones only, minus some. The table includes fewer than 2.5 million clones, approximately 93% detected once. Sequencing input: naive CD4+ T cells from PBMCs. The sample's subset: CD45RA+ positively selected. These receptors were collected from a man aged 18 to 29 in good health. Some clones in this sample may be carry-over from other donors' samples.

The chain recombines TRBV2 with TRBJ2-7, with D tentatively TRBD1 (6 bases). Germline V lookup: CDR1 SNHLY, CDR2 FYNNEI. Deletions cut 5 bases from V and 5 bases from J, with 13 bases between. CDR3 length: 13 amino acids. CDR3 in amino acids: CASSRIYRDEQYF. CDR3 in DNA: TGTGCCAGCAGTCGAATCTACAGGGACGAGCAGTACTTC.

This clone has just one count. The rearrangement links TRBV7-9 to TRBJ2-1; tentatively, D is TRBD2 (5 bases). The V and J ends lost 5 bases and 6 bases respectively, with 17 bases between them. Per germline, CDR1 SEHNR and CDR2 FQNEAQ (reference sequence). The CDR3 runs to 15 residues. The CDR3 loop is CASSHRSLALNEQFF. CDR3 nucleotides: TGTGCCAGCAGCCACCGGAGCCTAGCCCTCAATGAGCAGTTCTTC.

V usage is TRBV9 and J usage is TRBJ1-2, with 7 bases lining up with TRBD1. The CDR3 extends over 15 amino acids. V lost 4 bases, J lost 6 bases, and 12 bases stayed unmatched. Germline V gives CDR1 SGDLS, CDR2 YYNGEE. In DNA form, the CDR3 reads TGTGCCAGCAGCCAAACTACAGGGGTTATGGATGGCTACACCTTC. This sequence encodes CASSQTTGVMDGYTF.

This clone was detected only once. The chain uses TRBV7-9 and TRBJ1-2; a weak D match, TRBD1 (5 bases). Trimming pared 5 bases from V and 3 bases from J, leaving 16 bases between. The CDR3 length is 15 residues. In germline, CDR1 is SEHNR, CDR2 FQNEAQ (reference sequence). The CDR3 region has the DNA TGTGCCAGCAGCAACCAGCCAGGGACGGACTATGGCTACACCTTC. It encodes CASSNQPGTDYGYTF.

The V gene is TRBV7-2, the J gene TRBJ1-2; D not resolved. CDR1 and CDR2 (germline): SGHTA, FQGNSA. The CDR3 loop spans 13 amino acids. With 4 bases removed from V and 4 bases from J, the gap between germline ends came to 10 bases. CDR3 region: CASSYMGSYGYTF. The DNA of the CDR3 is TGTGCCAGCAGCTACATGGGTTCCTATGGCTACACCTTC.

The chain is built from TRBV15 and TRBJ2-5, with D perhaps matching TRBD1 or TRBD2 (6 bases each). The germline V and J ends were trimmed by 8 bases and 4 bases, with 8 bases remaining between them. Germline values: CDR1 LNHNV, CDR2 YYDKDF (reference sequence). The CDR3 has 11 amino acids. In DNA form, the CDR3 reads TGTGCCACCCGGGGGCGAGAGACCCAGTACTTC. Translation gives CATRGRETQYF.

Remarks on this clone: Other DNA sequences in the sample encode the same CDR3. This sequence joins TRBV10-3 and TRBJ2-5; D is ambiguous. Germline V gene lookup returns CDR1 ENHRY and CDR2 SYGVKD. V shed 6 bases and J shed 2 bases, with 10 bases lying between them. The CDR3 runs to 13 residues. DNA for the CDR3: TGTGCCATCAGCGAAGGCCTTCAAGAGACCCAGTACTTC. Protein product: CAISEGLQETQYF.

The chain uses TRBV5-5 and TRBJ2-3, with a tentative D call TRBD2 (6 bases). CDR1 and CDR2 from the germline V gene are SGHKS and YYEKEE (reference sequence). Deletions cut 4 bases from V and 0 bases from J, with 9 bases between. The CDR3 is 14 amino acids. DNA for the CDR3: TGTGCCAGCAGCCCAGGGACTAGCACAGATACGCAGTATTTT. This codes for CASSPGTSTDTQYF.

CDR3 loop: CASMTGGNTEAFF. Written as DNA, the CDR3 is TGTGCCAGTATGACCGGGGGGAACACTGAAGCTTTCTTT. The chain is built from TRBV19 and TRBJ1-1; tentative D call: TRBD1 (5 bases). The V gene's germline CDR1 is LNHDA and CDR2 SQIVND (reference sequence). The CDR3 covers 13 residues. Trimming pared 7 bases from V and 1 base from J, leaving 10 bases between.

The V gene is TRBV2, the J gene TRBJ2-2; D uncertain. This CDR3 has 12 amino acids. Germline CDR1 reads SNHLY; CDR2 reads FYNNEI. V lost 5 bases and J lost 6, with 7 bases in between. The CDR3 here is CASSLTPGELFF. The CDR3 nucleotides read TGTGCCAGCAGTTTGACTCCCGGGGAGCTGTTTTTT. The variable domain in full, completed from reference TRBV2 and TRBJ2-2, reads EPEVTQTPSHQVTQMGQEVILRCVPISNHLYFYWYRQILGQKVEFLVSFYNNEISEKSEIFDDQFSVERPDGSNFTLKIRSTKLEDSAMYFCASSLTPGELFFGEGSRLTVL.

CDR3 sequence (DNA): TGTGCCTGGAGTGTAGTTCAAGAGACCCAGTACTTC. Protein sequence: CAWSVVQETQYF. This chain joins TRBV30 and TRBJ2-5, with D hard to call. Trimming removed 0 bases from V and 2 bases from J, with 4 bases in between. CDR1 is GTSNPN, CDR2 SVGIG, per germline (reference sequence). CDR3 length equals 12 residues.

This clone was observed a single time. V and J are TRBV14 and TRBJ2-1; 10 positions match TRBD2. Germline V gene sequence: CDR1 SGHDN, CDR2 FVKESK. CDR3 size: 16 residues. V dropped 4 bases and J dropped 3; count of bases not matched to a gene: 6. The chain's CDR3 is CASSPLLAGHYNEQFF. The CDR3 DNA reads TGTGCCAGCAGCCCTTTACTAGCGGGGCACTACAATGAGCAGTTCTTC.

The chain carries TRBV19 and TRBJ1-3; TRBD1 might be the D (5 bases). V gave up 8 bases and J gave up 0 bases, with 20 bases separating them. Germline V gene sequence: CDR1 LNHDA, CDR2 SQIVND (reference sequence). This CDR3 is built from 17 residues. The CDR3 nucleotides read TGTGCCAGTGGGATGACCGGGACGGTGATCTCTGGAAACACCATATATTTT. This sequence encodes CASGMTGTVISGNTIYF.

The chain's CDR3 is CASQSNYGYTF. The CDR3 nucleotides read TGTGCCAGCCAGTCAAACTATGGCTACACCTTC. This chain uses TRBV6-1 with TRBJ1-2; the D is unclear. Trimming took off 8 bases at V and 2 bases at J, with 6 bases between the two ends. The CDR3 extends over 11 amino acids. Per the germline V gene, CDR1 is MNHNS and CDR2 is SASEGT.

This rearrangement joins TRBV19 to TRBJ1-1; TRBD1 is a possible D gene (6 bases). The CDR3 runs 15 residues. With 4 bases removed from V and 10 bases from J, the gap between germline ends came to 22 bases. Germline CDR1 reads LNHDA; CDR2 reads SQIVND (reference sequence). The CDR3 here is CASSTHPGRDKGAFF. Written as DNA, the CDR3 is TGTGCCAGTAGTACCCACCCGGGAAGGGACAAGGGAGCTTTCTTT. Full variable domain (outside the CDR3, taken from reference TRBV19 and TRBJ1-1): DGGITQSPKYLFRKEGQNVTLSCEQNLNHDAMYWYRQDPGQGLRLIYYSQIVNDFQKGDIAEGYSVSREKKESFPLTVTSAQKNPTAFYLCASSTHPGRDKGAFFGQGTRLTVV.

This clone has just one count. The chain combines TRBV9 with TRBJ2-1, with D possibly called TRBD1 or TRBD2 (5 bases each). Trimming removed 3 bases at V and 5 bases at J, with 9 bases between. The CDR3 has 13 residues. Germline V gene lookup returns CDR1 SGDLS and CDR2 YYNGEE. The CDR3 DNA is TGTGCCAGCAGCGGGGGACCACACAATGAGCAGTTCTTC. Encoded protein: CASSGGPHNEQFF.

There are a few counts of this clone. The V gene is TRBV28, the J gene TRBJ2-5; 9 positions match TRBD1. V dropped 1 base and J dropped 2; count of bases not matched to a gene: 14. The CDR3 covers 19 residues. CDR1 is MDHEN, CDR2 SYDVKM, per germline. CDR3 amino acids: CASSLSGQGLPPTQETQYF. The CDR3 DNA follows: TGTGCCAGCAGTTTATCAGGACAGGGGCTCCCCCCTACACAAGAGACCCAGTACTTC.

This CDR3 is CASSSYRRDRVLDTQYF. The CDR3 coding sequence is TGTGCCAGCAGTTCCTACCGCCGGGACAGGGTTCTAGATACGCAGTATTTT. This chain uses TRBV28 with TRBJ2-3; 9 nucleotides match TRBD1. The CDR3 length is 17 residues. CDR1 MDHEN and CDR2 SYDVKM come from the germline V gene. The J segment lost 5 bases and the V segment lost 4 bases, leaving 13 bases of the junction unmatched.

This clone was seen only once. J is TRBJ1-5 and V is TRBV5-3; TRBD1 matches 9 bases. TRBV5-3 is given ORF status, its function remaining uncertain. Trimming at V came to 0 bases and at J to 0 bases, leaving 1 base not matched to a gene. This CDR3 has 16 amino acids. As DNA, the CDR3 is TGTGCCAGAAGCTTGGGGACAGGGGATAGCAATCAGCCCCAGCATTTT. It codes for CARSLGTGDSNQPQHF.

The gene calls are TRBV30 and TRBJ1-6, with D uncertain. Deletions cut 5 bases from V and 5 bases from J, with 10 bases between. This CDR3 comprises 13 residues. Germline V gene sequence: CDR1 GTSNPN, CDR2 SVGIG (reference sequence). The chain's CDR3 is CAWDGSNNSPLHF. The CDR3 region has the DNA TGTGCCTGGGACGGGTCTAATAATTCACCCCTCCACTTT. The full variable domain, rest sourced from reference TRBV30 and TRBJ1-6, is SQTIHQWPATLVQPVGSPLSLECTVEGTSNPNLYWYRQAAGRGLQLLFYSVGIGQISSEVPQNLSASRPQDRQFILSSKKLLLSDSGFYLCAWDGSNNSPLHFGNGTRLTVT.

V gene TRBV27 combines with J gene TRBJ1-1; D perhaps matches TRBD1 (5 bases). This CDR3 has 14 amino acids. Germline-derived CDR1 and CDR2 are MNHEY and SMNVEV (reference sequence). V lost 6 bases and J 5 bases, leaving 16 bases between the germline ends. In nucleotides, the CDR3 is TGTGCCAGCAGCCCATCGGGGGGTGGGACTGAAGCTTTCTTT. Translating gives CASSPSGGGTEAFF.

Remarks on this clone: At the DNA level, this CDR3 is encoded by other sequences in the same sample as well. The chain links TRBV5-4 to TRBJ2-5, with no clear D. V shed 2 bases and J shed 5 bases, with 7 bases lying between them. This CDR3 contains 12 residues. The germline V gene has CDR1 SGHNT and CDR2 YYREEE (reference sequence). This CDR3 is CASSLVPETQYF. DNA of the CDR3: TGTGCCAGCAGCTTAGTTCCGGAGACCCAGTACTTC.